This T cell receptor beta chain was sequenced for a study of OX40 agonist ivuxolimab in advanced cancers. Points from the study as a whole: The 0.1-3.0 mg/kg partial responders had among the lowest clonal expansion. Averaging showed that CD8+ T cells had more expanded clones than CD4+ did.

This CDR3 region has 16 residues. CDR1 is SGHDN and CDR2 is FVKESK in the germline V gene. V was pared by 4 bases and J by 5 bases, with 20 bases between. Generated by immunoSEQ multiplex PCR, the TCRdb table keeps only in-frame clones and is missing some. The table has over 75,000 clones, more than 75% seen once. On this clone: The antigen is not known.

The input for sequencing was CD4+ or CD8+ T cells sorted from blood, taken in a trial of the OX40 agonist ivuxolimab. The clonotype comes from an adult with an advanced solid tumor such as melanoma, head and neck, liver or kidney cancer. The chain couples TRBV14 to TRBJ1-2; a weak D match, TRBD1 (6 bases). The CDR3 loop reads CASSPFGKGDRYGYTF. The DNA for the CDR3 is TGTGCCAGCAGCCCTTTTGGAAAGGGGGATAGGTATGGCTACACCTTC.